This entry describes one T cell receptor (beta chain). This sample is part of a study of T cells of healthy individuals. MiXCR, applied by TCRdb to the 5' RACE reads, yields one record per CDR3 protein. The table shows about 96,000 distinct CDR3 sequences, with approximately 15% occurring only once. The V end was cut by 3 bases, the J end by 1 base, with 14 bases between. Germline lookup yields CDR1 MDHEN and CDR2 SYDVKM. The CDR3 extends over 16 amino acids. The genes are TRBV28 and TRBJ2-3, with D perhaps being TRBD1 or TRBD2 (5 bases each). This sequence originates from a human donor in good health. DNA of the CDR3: TGTGCCAGCAGTTTTTGGGACGAGGGTGGCACAGATACGCAGTATTTT. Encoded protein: CASSFWDEGGTDTQYF. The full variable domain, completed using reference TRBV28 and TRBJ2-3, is DVKVTQSSRYLVKRTGEKVFLECVQDMDHENMFWYRQDPGLGLRLIYFSYDVKMKEKGDIPEGYSVSREKKERFSLILESASTNQTSMYLCASSFWDEGGTDTQYFGPGTRLTVL.